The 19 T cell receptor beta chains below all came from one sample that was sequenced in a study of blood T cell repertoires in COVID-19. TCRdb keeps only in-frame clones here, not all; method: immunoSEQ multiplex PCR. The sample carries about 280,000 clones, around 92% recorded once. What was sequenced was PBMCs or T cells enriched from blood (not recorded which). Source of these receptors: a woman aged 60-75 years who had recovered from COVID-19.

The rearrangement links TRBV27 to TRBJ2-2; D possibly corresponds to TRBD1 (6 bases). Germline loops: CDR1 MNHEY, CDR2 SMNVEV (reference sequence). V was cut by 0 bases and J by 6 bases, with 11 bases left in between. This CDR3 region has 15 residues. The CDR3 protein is CASSLSINRAGELFF. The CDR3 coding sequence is TGTGCCAGCAGTTTATCGATAAACAGGGCCGGGGAGCTGTTTTTT.

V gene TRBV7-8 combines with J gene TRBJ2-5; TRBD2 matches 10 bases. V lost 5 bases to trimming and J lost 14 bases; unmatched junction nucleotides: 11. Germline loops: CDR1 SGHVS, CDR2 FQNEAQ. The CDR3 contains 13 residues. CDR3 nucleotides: TGTGCCAGCAGCCGTACCGGGACTAGCGTGACCTACTTC. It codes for CASSRTGTSVTYF.

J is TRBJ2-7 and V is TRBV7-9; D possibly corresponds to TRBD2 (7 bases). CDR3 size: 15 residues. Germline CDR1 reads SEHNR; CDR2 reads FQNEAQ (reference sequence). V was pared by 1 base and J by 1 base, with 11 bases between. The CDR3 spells CASSLGEGESYEQYF. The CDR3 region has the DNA TGTGCCAGCAGCTTAGGGGAGGGGGAGTCCTACGAGCAGTACTTC.

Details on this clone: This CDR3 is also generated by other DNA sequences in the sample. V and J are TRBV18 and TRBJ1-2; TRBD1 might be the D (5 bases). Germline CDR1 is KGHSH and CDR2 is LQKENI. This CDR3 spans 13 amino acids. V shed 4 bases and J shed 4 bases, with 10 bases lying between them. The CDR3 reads CASSRSDSYGYTF. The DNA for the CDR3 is TGTGCCAGCTCACGGTCCGACAGCTATGGCTACACCTTC.

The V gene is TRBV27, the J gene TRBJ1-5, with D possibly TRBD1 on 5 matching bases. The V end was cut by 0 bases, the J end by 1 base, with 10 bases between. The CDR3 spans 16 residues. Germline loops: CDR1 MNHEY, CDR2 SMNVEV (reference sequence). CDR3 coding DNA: TGTGCCAGCAGTTTATCGCCAGGGCCCAGCAATCAGCCCCAGCATTTT. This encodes CASSLSPGPSNQPQHF.

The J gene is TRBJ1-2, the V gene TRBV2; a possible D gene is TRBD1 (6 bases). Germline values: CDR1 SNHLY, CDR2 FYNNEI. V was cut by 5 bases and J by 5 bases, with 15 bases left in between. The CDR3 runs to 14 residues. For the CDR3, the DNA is TGTGCCAGCAGTCCGACAGGCACCCTTTATGGCTACACCTTC. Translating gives CASSPTGTLYGYTF.

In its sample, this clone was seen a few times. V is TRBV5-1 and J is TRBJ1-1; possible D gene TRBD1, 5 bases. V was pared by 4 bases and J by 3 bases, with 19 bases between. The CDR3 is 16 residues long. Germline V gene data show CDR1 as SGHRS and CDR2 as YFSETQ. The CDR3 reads CASSPLVFGGDTEAFF. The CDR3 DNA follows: TGCGCCAGCAGCCCCTTAGTGTTTGGGGGGGACACTGAAGCTTTCTTT. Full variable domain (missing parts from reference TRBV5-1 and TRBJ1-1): KAGVTQTPRYLIKTRGQQVTLSCSPISGHRSVSWYQQTPGQGLQFLFEYFSETQRNKGNFPGRFSGRQFSNSRSEMNVSTLELGDSALYLCASSPLVFGGDTEAFFGQGTRLTVV.

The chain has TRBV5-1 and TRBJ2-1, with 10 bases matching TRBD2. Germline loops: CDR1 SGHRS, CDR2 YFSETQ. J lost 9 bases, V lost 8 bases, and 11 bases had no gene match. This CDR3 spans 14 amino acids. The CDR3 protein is CASEAGGPSVEQFF. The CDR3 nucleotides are TGCGCCAGTGAAGCGGGAGGGCCCTCGGTTGAGCAGTTCTTC.

The CDR3 bases are TGTGCCAGCAGCTTAGCTGGAGACACTGAAGCTTTCTTT. Protein sequence: CASSLAGDTEAFF. V gene TRBV7-9 combines with J gene TRBJ1-1; D call uncertain. This CDR3 spans 13 amino acids. Germline CDR1 is SEHNR and CDR2 is FQNEAQ (reference sequence). V was clipped by 0 bases and J by 3 bases, with 5 bases between them.

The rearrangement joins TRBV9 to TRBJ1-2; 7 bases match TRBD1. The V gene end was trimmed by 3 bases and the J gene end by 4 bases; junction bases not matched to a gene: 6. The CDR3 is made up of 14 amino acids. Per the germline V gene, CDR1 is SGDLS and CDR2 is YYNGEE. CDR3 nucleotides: TGTGCCAGCAGCGGGGTGACAGGGAGCTATGGCTACACCTTC. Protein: CASSGVTGSYGYTF. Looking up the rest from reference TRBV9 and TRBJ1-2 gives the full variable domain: DSGVTQTPKHLITATGQRVTLRCSPRSGDLSVYWYQQSLDQGLQFLIQYYNGEERAKGNILERFSAQQFPDLHSELNLSSLELGDSALYFCASSGVTGSYGYTFGSGTRLTVV.

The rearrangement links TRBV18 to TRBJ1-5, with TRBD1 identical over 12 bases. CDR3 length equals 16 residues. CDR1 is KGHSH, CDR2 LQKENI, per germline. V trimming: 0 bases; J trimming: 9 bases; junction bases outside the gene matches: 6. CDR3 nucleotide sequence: TGTGCCAGCTCACCACCGGGGACAGGGGGCCATGGGCCCCAGCATTTT. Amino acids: CASSPPGTGGHGPQHF.

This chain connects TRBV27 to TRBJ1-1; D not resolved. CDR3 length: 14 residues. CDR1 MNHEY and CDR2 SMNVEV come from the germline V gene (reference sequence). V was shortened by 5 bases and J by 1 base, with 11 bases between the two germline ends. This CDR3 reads CASSLEGQNTEAFF. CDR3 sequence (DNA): TGTGCCAGCAGTCTAGAGGGCCAGAACACTGAAGCTTTCTTT.

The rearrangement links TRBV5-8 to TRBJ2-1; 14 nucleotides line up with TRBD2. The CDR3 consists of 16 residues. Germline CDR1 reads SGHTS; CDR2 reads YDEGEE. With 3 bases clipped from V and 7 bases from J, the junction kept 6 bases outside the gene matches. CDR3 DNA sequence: TGTGCCAGCAGCTCTCGACTAGCGGGAGGGGTTAATGAGCAGTTCTTC. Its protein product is CASSSRLAGGVNEQFF.

The CDR3 DNA reads TGCGCCAGCAGCCAATTTAGAGATAATCAGCCCCAGCATTTT. Translated: CASSQFRDNQPQHF. The chain joins TRBV4-1 to TRBJ1-5; D remains unclear. The germline V gene has CDR1 MGHRA and CDR2 YSYEKL. The CDR3 is 14 residues long. V lost 2 bases and J 4 bases, leaving 9 bases between the germline ends.

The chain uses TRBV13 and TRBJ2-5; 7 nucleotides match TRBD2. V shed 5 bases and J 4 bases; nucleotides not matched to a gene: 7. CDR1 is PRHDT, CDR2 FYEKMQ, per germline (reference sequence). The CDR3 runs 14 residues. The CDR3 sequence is CASSRGLRGETQYF. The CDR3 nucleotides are TGTGCCAGCAGCAGGGGACTACGGGGAGAGACCCAGTACTTC.

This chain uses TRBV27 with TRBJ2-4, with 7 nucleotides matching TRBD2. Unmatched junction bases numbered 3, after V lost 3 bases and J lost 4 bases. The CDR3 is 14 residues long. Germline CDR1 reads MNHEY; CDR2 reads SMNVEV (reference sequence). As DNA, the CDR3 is TGTGCCAGCAGTTTCTTGCGGGAGAAAAACATTCAGTACTTC. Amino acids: CASSFLREKNIQYF.

The DNA of the CDR3 is TGTGCCACCTCTAGAGAGGGATACGAGCAGTACTTC. Translation: CATSREGYEQYF. The genes are TRBV15 and TRBJ2-7; weak D call: TRBD2 (5 bases). Trimming pared 8 bases from V and 4 bases from J, leaving 12 bases between. Germline V gene lookup returns CDR1 LNHNV and CDR2 YYDKDF (reference sequence). The CDR3 length is 12 residues.

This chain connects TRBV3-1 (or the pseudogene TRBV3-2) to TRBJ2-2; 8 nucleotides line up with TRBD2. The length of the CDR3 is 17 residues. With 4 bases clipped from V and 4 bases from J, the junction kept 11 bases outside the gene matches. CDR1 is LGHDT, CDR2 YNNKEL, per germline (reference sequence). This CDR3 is CASSRPFRGGRTGELFF. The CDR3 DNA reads TGTGCCAGCAGCCGGCCCTTTCGCGGGGGGCGCACCGGGGAGCTGTTTTTT.

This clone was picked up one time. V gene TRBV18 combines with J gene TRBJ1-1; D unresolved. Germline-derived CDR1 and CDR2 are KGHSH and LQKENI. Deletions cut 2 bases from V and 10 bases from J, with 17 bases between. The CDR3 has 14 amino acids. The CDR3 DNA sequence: TGTGCCAGCTCACCAGGCGTAGGAGGGAGCGGAGCTTTCTTT. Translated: CASSPGVGGSGAFF.